A single sample gave rise to the 8 T cell receptor beta chains below, sequenced in a study of blood T cell repertoires in COVID-19. Produced via immunoSEQ multiplex PCR; TCRdb's table is partial and in-frame only. The sample consists of roughly 280,000 clones, around nine tenths of them appearing once. Sequencing was performed on peripheral blood. The source is a middle-aged man with active or convalescent COVID-19.

This clone was observed once. This chain joins TRBV3-1 (or the pseudogene TRBV3-2) and TRBJ1-2; TRBD1 matches at 8 bases. This CDR3 contains 14 residues. CDR1 and CDR2 from the germline V gene are LGHDT and YNNKEL (reference sequence). J was trimmed by 6 bases and V by 5 bases; bases with no gene match: 8. The CDR3 protein is CASSYRDRTHGYTF. Here the CDR3 DNA reads TGTGCCAGCAGCTACCGGGACAGGACCCATGGCTACACCTTC.

CDR3 protein: CASSLGRGRGDSPLHF. Here the CDR3 DNA reads TGTGCCAGCAGTTTAGGCAGGGGCAGGGGAGATTCACCCCTCCACTTT. The rearrangement uses TRBV28 and TRBJ1-6, with a tentative D call TRBD1 (6 bases). The CDR3 sequence is 16 residues long. Per the germline V gene, CDR1 is MDHEN and CDR2 is SYDVKM. The germline V and J ends were trimmed by 2 bases and 8 bases, with 16 bases remaining between them.

This clone was recorded once. The V and J genes are TRBV11-3 and TRBJ2-1; TRBD2 matches at 12 bases. There are 16 residues in the CDR3. Germline V lookup: CDR1 SGHNT, CDR2 YENEEA. The V gene end was trimmed by 3 bases and the J gene end by 4 bases; junction bases not matched to a gene: 4. CDR3 protein: CASSFRTSGIYNEQFF. The CDR3 DNA reads TGTGCCAGCAGCTTCAGGACTAGCGGGATTTACAATGAGCAGTTCTTC.

A note on this clone: Additional DNA sequences in this sample encode the identical CDR3. The chain has TRBV27 and TRBJ1-5; TRBD1 matches at 9 bases. Losses at the gene ends were 6 bases for V and 6 bases for J; bases not matched to a gene: 6. The CDR3 consists of 14 residues. From germline, CDR1 is MNHEY and CDR2 SMNVEV (reference sequence). This CDR3 is CASRGQGGGQPQHF. In nucleotides, the CDR3 is TGTGCCAGCAGGGGACAGGGAGGGGGTCAGCCCCAGCATTTT.

The chain combines TRBV9 with TRBJ2-3; D may be TRBD2 (6 bases). The germline V gene encodes CDR1 SGDLS and CDR2 YYNGEE. The V end lost 3 bases, the J end lost 0 bases, and 17 bases lay between the germline ends. The CDR3 totals 17 residues. The CDR3 spells CASSGRGDPQSTDTQYF. The CDR3 DNA reads TGTGCCAGCAGCGGGAGGGGCGACCCGCAGAGCACAGATACGCAGTATTTT.

V and J are TRBV10-3 and TRBJ2-1; TRBD2 matches 13 bases. V gave up 6 bases and J gave up 5 bases; unmatched junction bases: 7. This CDR3 spans 16 amino acids. Germline values: CDR1 ENHRY, CDR2 SYGVKD. CDR3 loop: CAIRDTTSGRNNEQFF. In nucleotides, the CDR3 is TGTGCCATCAGAGATACGACTAGCGGGAGGAACAATGAGCAGTTCTTC.

This clone showed up just once. V usage is TRBV7-3 and J usage is TRBJ2-3; the match to TRBD1 covers 7 bases. The V gene's germline CDR1 is SGHTA and CDR2 FQGTGA. The CDR3 is 15 amino acids. The V segment lost 2 bases and the J segment 1 base; nucleotides outside the gene matches: 3. In nucleotides, the CDR3 is TGTGCCAGCAGCTTAGTTGGGACAGGCACAGATACGCAGTATTTT. Residues: CASSLVGTGTDTQYF. The variable domain in full, completed from reference TRBV7-3 and TRBJ2-3, reads GAGVSQTPSNKVTEKGKYVELRCDPISGHTALYWYRQSLGQGPEFLIYFQGTGAADDSGLPNDRFFAVRPEGSVSTLKIQRTERGDSAVYLCASSLVGTGTDTQYFGPGTRLTVL.

The chain couples TRBV19 to TRBJ1-3, with TRBD1 matching 9 bases. CDR3 length: 15 amino acids. Trimming took 5 bases from V and 4 from J; bases not matched to a gene: 6. The germline CDR1 and CDR2 sequences are LNHDA and SQIVND (reference sequence). Here the CDR3 DNA reads TGTGCCAGTAGTCCAGAACAGGGGGCCGGAAACACCATATATTTT. It encodes CASSPEQGAGNTIYF.